This T cell receptor (beta chain) was retrieved from a study of preoperative IRX-2 immunotherapy in early breast cancer. Sequenced by immunoSEQ multiplex PCR; TCRdb stores in-frame clones only, minus some. The top ten hold roughly 2% of the sample, which has approximately 96,000 clones, more than 80% seen once. The CDR3 contains 14 residues. V was pared by 5 bases and J by 3 bases, with 10 bases between. Treatment described: preoperative locoregional IRX-2 cytokine immunotherapy. This phase Ib study tested locoregional IRX-2 cytokine immunotherapy given before surgery. V usage is TRBV7-1 and J usage is TRBJ2-2; unclear D gene. TRBV7-1 is an ORF for which the function is uncertain. The TCR originated in a human donor with breast cancer. Sequences were derived from tumor tissue, sampled after IRX-2 immunotherapy. For the CDR3, the DNA is TGTGCCAGCAGCCTTCTACCGGACACCGGGGAGCTGTTTTTT. This translates into CASSLLPDTGELFF.